This T cell receptor (beta chain) originates from a study of beta chain features in type 1 diabetes. The CDR3 consists of 12 residues. V was shortened by 2 bases and J by 2 bases, with 1 base between the two germline ends. CDR1 SEHNR and CDR2 FQNEAQ come from the germline V gene (reference sequence). This clone was observed a handful of times. Expressed TCRB transcripts got sequenced, as all isolated RNA was reverse transcribed. Profiling relied on immunoSEQ multiplex PCR, and the TCRdb table lists in-frame clones only, not all of them. The data contain 500,000 to 700,000 clones, roughly a sixth of them singletons.

This chain links TRBV7-9 with TRBJ1-3; the D is unclear. This clonotype was sampled from a young man in good health. Sequenced material: naive CD4+ T cells from blood. CDR3 in amino acids: CASSLPGNTIYF. The CDR3, as DNA: TGTGCCAGCAGCTTACCTGGAAACACCATATATTTT.